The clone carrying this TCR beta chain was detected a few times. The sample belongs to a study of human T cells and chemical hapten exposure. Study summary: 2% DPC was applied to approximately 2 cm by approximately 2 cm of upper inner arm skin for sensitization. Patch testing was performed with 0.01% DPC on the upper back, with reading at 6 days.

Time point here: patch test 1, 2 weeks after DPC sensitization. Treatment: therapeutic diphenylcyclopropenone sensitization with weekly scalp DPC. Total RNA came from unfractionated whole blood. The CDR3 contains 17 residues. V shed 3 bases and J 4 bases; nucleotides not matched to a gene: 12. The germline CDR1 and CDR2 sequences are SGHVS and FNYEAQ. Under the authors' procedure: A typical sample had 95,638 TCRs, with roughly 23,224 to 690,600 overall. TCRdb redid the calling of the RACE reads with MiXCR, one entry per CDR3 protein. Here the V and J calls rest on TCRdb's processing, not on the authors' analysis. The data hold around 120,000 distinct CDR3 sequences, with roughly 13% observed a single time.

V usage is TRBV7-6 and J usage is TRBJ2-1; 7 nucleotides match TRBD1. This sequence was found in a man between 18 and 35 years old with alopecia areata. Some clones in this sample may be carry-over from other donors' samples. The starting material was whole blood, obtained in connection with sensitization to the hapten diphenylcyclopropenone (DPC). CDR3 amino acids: CASSLATFRTGYNEQFF. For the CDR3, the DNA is TGTGCCAGCAGCTTGGCGACGTTTAGGACAGGATACAATGAGCAGTTCTTC.